A selection of T cell receptor beta chains follows, all from one sample in a study of T-cell memory formation after mild COVID-19. TCRdb passed the 5' RACE reads through MiXCR, listing each CDR3 protein once. The sample carries hundreds of thousands of distinct CDR3 sequences, 20% recorded once. Sequenced input: PBMCs or a T cell subset sorted from them (not recorded which). These receptors originate from an adult woman who had mild COVID-19 (a few samples of this study predate the infection). Cell type and time point are not known. CDR3s leave out the opening cysteine and the closing phenylalanine or tryptophan.

v_call: TRBV11-2
cdr3_aa: ASSYQTGASGNTIY

v_call: TRBV4-1
cdr3_aa: ASSQAGLAGVGTGELF

v_call: TRBV20-1
cdr3_aa: SAKVSHRAFTQY

v_call: TRBV5-6
cdr3_aa: ASSELAGTGDYGYT

v_call: TRBV5-1
cdr3_aa: ASSLALDPTDTQY

v_call: TRBV4-2
cdr3_aa: ASSHPFSGSSYNEQF

v_call: TRBV7-9
cdr3_aa: ASSFPGLATEAF

v_call: TRBV18
cdr3_aa: ASSSQGHEQY

v_call: TRBV5-1
cdr3_aa: ASSSRWEGANYGYT

v_call: TRBV10-3
cdr3_aa: AISDKQGPTDTQY

v_call: TRBV7-6
cdr3_aa: ASSPRLRGGAVDTQY

v_call: TRBV30
cdr3_aa: AWRGQGNTEAF

v_call: TRBV9
cdr3_aa: ASSEAENYGYT

v_call: TRBV20-1
cdr3_aa: SATRSGRASEQY

v_call: TRBV7-9
cdr3_aa: ASTERWGTGELF

v_call: TRBV27
cdr3_aa: ASSPDRLSLAGYT

v_call: TRBV11-3
cdr3_aa: ASSLLRETTDTQY

v_call: TRBV9
cdr3_aa: ASSVFPGADTQY

v_call: TRBV29-1
cdr3_aa: SVFEGYYGYT

v_call: TRBV7-9
cdr3_aa: ASSSQPLVVGETQY

v_call: TRBV10-3
cdr3_aa: AISESGTGGTQPQH

v_call: TRBV30
cdr3_aa: AWGRQGQETQY

v_call: TRBV5-1
cdr3_aa: ASSQTITGELF

v_call: TRBV29-1
cdr3_aa: SVAATSGFREQY

v_call: TRBV7-9
cdr3_aa: ASGHSHTGELF

v_call: TRBV10-3
cdr3_aa: AISDGGGRETQY

v_call: TRBV6-1
cdr3_aa: ASSEYGRNSPLH

v_call: TRBV3-1
cdr3_aa: AFRQGITEAF

v_call: TRBV3-1
cdr3_aa: ASSQDHMEYNEQF

v_call: TRBV6-1
cdr3_aa: ASSVWVNYGYT

v_call: TRBV24-1
cdr3_aa: ATSDLSRQPSAF

v_call: TRBV7-9
cdr3_aa: ASSLFWQGGDYGYT

v_call: TRBV28
cdr3_aa: ASRLSGTGTPNYGYT

v_call: TRBV3-1
cdr3_aa: ASSQEFLQSHNEQF

v_call: TRBV12-3/TRBV12-4
cdr3_aa: ASSQGQLSGANVLT

v_call: TRBV9
cdr3_aa: ASSPNPTGNSYGYT

v_call: TRBV5-6
cdr3_aa: ASSLKWGWNSPLH

v_call: TRBV7-9
cdr3_aa: ASSLWDSGSPYEQY

v_call: TRBV12-3/TRBV12-4
cdr3_aa: ATPRTVRGYT

v_call: TRBV7-2
cdr3_aa: ASTIEGALTGELF

v_call: TRBV19
cdr3_aa: ASSIGMDLEQF

v_call: TRBV7-8
cdr3_aa: ASSLGGRGYEQY

v_call: TRBV6-2/TRBV6-3
cdr3_aa: ASSSGTNWVSETQY

v_call: TRBV4-1
cdr3_aa: ASSQDGTGDLTYEQY

v_call: TRBV27
cdr3_aa: ASSYRDSLNEKLF

v_call: TRBV20-1
cdr3_aa: SATTLAGAVGTQY

v_call: TRBV20-1
cdr3_aa: SASGKIYEQY

v_call: TRBV5-1
cdr3_aa: ASSWDVSGANVLT

v_call: TRBV24-1
cdr3_aa: ATSDEQGNGYT

v_call: TRBV6-5
cdr3_aa: ASTGSANTEAF

v_call: TRBV6-2/TRBV6-3
cdr3_aa: ASLERVNQPQH

v_call: TRBV19
cdr3_aa: AISDRNSYNEQF

v_call: TRBV7-2
cdr3_aa: ASSLVVVAGQQETQY

v_call: TRBV12-3/TRBV12-4
cdr3_aa: ASRLEYEQY

v_call: TRBV12-3/TRBV12-4
cdr3_aa: ASSSSGKETQY

v_call: TRBV29-1
cdr3_aa: SVDPQPVNEQF

v_call: TRBV6-5
cdr3_aa: ASSYRGSQETQY